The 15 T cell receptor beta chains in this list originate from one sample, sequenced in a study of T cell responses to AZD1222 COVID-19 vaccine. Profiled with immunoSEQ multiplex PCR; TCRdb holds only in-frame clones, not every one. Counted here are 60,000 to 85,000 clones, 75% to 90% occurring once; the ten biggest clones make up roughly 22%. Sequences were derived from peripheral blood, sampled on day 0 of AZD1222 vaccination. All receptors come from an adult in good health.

In DNA, the CDR3 is TGTGCCAGCAGCTCGGGACTAGCGGGAGTTCTCGGGACCCAGTACTTC. Residues: CASSSGLAGVLGTQYF. The chain recombines TRBV7-2 with TRBJ2-5; 14 bases match TRBD2. The germline V gene has CDR1 SGHTA and CDR2 FQGNSA. CDR3 size: 16 residues. V shed 4 bases, J shed 7 bases, and the junction held 8 bases outside the gene matches.

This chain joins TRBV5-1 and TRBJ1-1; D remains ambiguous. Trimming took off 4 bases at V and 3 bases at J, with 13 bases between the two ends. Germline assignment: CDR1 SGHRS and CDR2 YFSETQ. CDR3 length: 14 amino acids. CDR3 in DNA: TGCGCCAGCAGCGCCGGACGGGAGGACACTGAAGCTTTCTTT. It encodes CASSAGREDTEAFF.

This CDR3 is CASSSPQGPTEAFF. The CDR3 coding sequence is TGTGCCAGCAGTTCCCCTCAGGGGCCCACTGAAGCTTTCTTT. This chain uses TRBV6-5 with TRBJ1-1; the D gene is possibly TRBD1 (6 bases). This CDR3 is 14 amino acids long. Germline values: CDR1 MNHEY, CDR2 SVGAGI. Trimming removed 4 bases at V and 4 bases at J, with 13 bases between.

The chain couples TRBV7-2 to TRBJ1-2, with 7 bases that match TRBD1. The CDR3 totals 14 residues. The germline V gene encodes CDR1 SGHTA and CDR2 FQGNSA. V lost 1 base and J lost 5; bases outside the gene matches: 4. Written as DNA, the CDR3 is TGTGCCAGCAGCTTAGGGACAGGCCTTTATGGCTACACCTTC. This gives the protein CASSLGTGLYGYTF. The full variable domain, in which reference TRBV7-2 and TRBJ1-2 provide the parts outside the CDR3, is GAGVSQSPSNKVTEKGKDVELRCDPISGHTALYWYRQSLGQGLEFLIYFQGNSAPDKSGLPSDRFSAERTGGSVSTLTIQRTQQEDSAVYLCASSLGTGLYGYTFGSGTRLTVV.

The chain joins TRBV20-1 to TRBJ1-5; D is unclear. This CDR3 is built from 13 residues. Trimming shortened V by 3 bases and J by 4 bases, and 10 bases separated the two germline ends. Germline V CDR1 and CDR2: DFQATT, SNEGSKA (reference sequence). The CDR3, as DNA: TGCAGTGCTAGTTTCGGCAGTAATCAGCCCCAGCATTTT. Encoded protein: CSASFGSNQPQHF.

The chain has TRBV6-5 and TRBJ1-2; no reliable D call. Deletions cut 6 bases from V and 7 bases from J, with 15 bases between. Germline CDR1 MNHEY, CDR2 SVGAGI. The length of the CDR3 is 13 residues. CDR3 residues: CASSPVSRAGYTF. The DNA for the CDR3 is TGTGCCAGCAGCCCCGTATCGAGGGCTGGCTACACCTTC.

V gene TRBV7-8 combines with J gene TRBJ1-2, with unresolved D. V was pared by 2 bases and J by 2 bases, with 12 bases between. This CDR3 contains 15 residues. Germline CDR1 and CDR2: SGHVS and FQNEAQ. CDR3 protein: CASSLILNPNYGYTF. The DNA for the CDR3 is TGTGCCAGCAGCTTAATACTTAATCCAAACTATGGCTACACCTTC.

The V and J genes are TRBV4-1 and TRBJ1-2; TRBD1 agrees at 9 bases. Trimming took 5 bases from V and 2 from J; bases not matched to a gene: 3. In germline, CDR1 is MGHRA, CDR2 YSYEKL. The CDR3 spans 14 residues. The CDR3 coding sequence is TGCGCCAGCAGCGAAGGGACAGGGAACTATGGCTACACCTTC. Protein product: CASSEGTGNYGYTF.

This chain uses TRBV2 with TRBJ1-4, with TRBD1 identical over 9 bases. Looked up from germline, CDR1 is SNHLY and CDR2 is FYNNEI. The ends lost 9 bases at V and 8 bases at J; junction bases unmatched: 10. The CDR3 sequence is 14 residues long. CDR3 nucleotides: TGTGCCAGTTCCACGGACAGGGGATACGAAAAACTGTTTTTT. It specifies CASSTDRGYEKLFF.

The CDR3 DNA sequence: TGTGCCATCAGTGAGCGTCAGGACCCTGGAGAGACCCAGTACTTC. Translation gives CAISERQDPGETQYF. The chain links TRBV10-3 to TRBJ2-5; no clear D. The V end lost 2 bases, the J end lost 4 bases, and 14 bases lay between the germline ends. The CDR3 spans 15 residues. Per germline, CDR1 ENHRY and CDR2 SYGVKD.

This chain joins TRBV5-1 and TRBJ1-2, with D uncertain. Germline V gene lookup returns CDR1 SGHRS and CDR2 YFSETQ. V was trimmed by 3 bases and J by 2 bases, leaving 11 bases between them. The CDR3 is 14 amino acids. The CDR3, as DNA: TGCGCCAGCAGCTCCGACGGCCAGAACTATGGCTACACCTTC. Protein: CASSSDGQNYGYTF.

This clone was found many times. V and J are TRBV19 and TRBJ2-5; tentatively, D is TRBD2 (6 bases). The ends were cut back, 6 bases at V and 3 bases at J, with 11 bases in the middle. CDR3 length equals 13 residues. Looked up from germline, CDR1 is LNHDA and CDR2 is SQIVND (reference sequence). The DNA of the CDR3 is TGTGCCAGTAGCCGGGGGAATGAAGAGACCCAGTACTTC. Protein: CASSRGNEETQYF.

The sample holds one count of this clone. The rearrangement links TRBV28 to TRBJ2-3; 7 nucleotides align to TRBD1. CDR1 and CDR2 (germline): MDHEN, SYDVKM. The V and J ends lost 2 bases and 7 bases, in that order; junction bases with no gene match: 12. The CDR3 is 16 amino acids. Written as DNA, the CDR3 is TGTGCCAGCAGTTTACCCGGACAGGTCCGGGGAAATACGCAGTATTTT. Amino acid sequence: CASSLPGQVRGNTQYF.

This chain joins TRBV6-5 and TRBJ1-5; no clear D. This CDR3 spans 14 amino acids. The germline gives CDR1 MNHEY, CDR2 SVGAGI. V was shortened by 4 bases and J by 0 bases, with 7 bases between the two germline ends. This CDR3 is CASSLLSSNQPQHF. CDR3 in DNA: TGTGCCAGCAGTTTGTTGAGTAGCAATCAGCCCCAGCATTTT.

As DNA, the CDR3 is TGTGCCAGCAGCCCCACCCAAGAGACCCAGTACTTC. It codes for CASSPTQETQYF. The chain couples TRBV7-9 to TRBJ2-5; D unresolved. The CDR3 length is 12 residues. Trimming removed 5 bases at V and 1 base at J, with 5 bases between. Germline values: CDR1 SEHNR, CDR2 FQNEAQ (reference sequence).